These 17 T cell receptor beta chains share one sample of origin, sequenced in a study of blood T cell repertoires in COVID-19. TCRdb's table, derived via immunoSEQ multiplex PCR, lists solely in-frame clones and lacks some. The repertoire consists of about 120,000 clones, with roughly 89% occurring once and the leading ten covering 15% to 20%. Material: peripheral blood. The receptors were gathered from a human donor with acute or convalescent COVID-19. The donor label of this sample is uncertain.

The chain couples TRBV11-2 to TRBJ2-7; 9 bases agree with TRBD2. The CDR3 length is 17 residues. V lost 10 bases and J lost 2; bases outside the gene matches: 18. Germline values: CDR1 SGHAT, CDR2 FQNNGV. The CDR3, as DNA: TGTGCCACCTTGGGGCTAGCGGGAACCGGATACACCTACGAGCAGTACTTC. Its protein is CATLGLAGTGYTYEQYF.

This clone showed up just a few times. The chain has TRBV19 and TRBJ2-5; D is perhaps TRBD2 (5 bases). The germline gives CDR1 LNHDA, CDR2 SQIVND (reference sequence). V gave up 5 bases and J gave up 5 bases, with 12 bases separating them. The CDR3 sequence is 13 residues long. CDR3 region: CASSPTRRETQYF. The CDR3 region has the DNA TGTGCCAGTAGTCCAACGAGGAGGGAGACCCAGTACTTC.

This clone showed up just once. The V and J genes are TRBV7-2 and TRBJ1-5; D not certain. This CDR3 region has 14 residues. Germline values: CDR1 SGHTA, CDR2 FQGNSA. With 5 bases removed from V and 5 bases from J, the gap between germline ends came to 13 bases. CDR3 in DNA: TGTGCCAGCAGCCTCACAGTTTCCGATCAGCCCCAGCATTTT. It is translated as CASSLTVSDQPQHF. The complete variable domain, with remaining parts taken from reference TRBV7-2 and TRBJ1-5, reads GAGVSQSPSNKVTEKGKDVELRCDPISGHTALYWYRQSLGQGLEFLIYFQGNSAPDKSGLPSDRFSAERTGGSVSTLTIQRTQQEDSAVYLCASSLTVSDQPQHFGDGTRLSIL.

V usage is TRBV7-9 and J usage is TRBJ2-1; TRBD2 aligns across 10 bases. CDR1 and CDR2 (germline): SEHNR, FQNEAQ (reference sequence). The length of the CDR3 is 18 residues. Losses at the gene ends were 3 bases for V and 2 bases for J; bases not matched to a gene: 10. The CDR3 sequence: CASSFPSQSGRAYNEQFF. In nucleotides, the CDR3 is TGTGCCAGCAGCTTCCCGTCACAAAGCGGGAGGGCCTACAATGAGCAGTTCTTC.

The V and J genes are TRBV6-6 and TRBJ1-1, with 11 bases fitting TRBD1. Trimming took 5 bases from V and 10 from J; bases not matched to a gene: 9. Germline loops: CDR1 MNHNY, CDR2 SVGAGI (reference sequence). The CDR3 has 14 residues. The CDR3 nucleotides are TGTGCCAGCAGTATGGCCGGGACAGGGGGAAGAGCTTTCTTT. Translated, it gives CASSMAGTGGRAFF.

CDR3 protein: CASSLVQGTEQYF. The DNA for the CDR3 is TGTGCCAGCAGCTTAGTTCAGGGGACCGAGCAGTACTTC. The rearrangement joins TRBV11-3 to TRBJ2-7; a weak D match, TRBD1 (6 bases). From germline, CDR1 is SGHNT and CDR2 YENEEA. Between the trimmed V and J ends, which lost 1 base and 6 bases, there was a span of 10 bases. This CDR3 has 13 amino acids.

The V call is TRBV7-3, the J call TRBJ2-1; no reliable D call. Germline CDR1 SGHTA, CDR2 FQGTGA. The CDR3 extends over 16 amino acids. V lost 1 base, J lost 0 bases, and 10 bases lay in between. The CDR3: CASSLNGLSSYNEQFF. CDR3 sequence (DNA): TGTGCCAGCAGCTTAAATGGTCTAAGCTCCTACAATGAGCAGTTCTTC. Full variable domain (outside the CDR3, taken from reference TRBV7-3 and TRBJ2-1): GAGVSQTPSNKVTEKGKYVELRCDPISGHTALYWYRQSLGQGPEFLIYFQGTGAADDSGLPNDRFFAVRPEGSVSTLKIQRTERGDSAVYLCASSLNGLSSYNEQFFGPGTRLTVL.

CDR3 coding DNA: TGTGCCAGCAGCAAACAAAAAGAGACCCAGTACTTC. It yields the protein CASSKQKETQYF. V and J are TRBV13 and TRBJ2-5; no definite D call. The V gene lost 5 bases and the J gene lost 3 bases, with 7 bases spanning the gap. There are 12 residues in the CDR3. Germline-derived CDR1 and CDR2 are PRHDT and FYEKMQ (reference sequence).

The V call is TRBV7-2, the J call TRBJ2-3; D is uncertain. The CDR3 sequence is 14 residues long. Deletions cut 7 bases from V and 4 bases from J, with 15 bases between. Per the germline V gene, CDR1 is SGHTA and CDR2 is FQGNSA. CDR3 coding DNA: TGTGCCAGCATCATTTCAGTCGCGGCAGATACGCAGTATTTT. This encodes CASIISVAADTQYF.

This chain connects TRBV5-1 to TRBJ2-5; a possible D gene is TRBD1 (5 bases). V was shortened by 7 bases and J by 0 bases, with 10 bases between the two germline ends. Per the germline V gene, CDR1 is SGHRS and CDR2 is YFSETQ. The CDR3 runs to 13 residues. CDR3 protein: CASVGHNQETQYF. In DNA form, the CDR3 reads TGCGCCAGCGTAGGACACAACCAAGAGACCCAGTACTTC. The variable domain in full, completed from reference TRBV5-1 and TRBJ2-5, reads KAGVTQTPRYLIKTRGQQVTLSCSPISGHRSVSWYQQTPGQGLQFLFEYFSETQRNKGNFPGRFSGRQFSNSRSEMNVSTLELGDSALYLCASVGHNQETQYFGPGTRLLVL.

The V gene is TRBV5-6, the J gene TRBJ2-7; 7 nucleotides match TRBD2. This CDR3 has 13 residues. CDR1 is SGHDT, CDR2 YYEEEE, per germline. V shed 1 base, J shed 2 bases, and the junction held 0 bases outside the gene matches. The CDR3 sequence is CASSLSGAYEQYF. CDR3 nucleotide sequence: TGTGCCAGCAGCTTGAGCGGGGCCTACGAGCAGTACTTC.

CDR3 in amino acids: CASSYLRTGPGETEAFF. CDR3 DNA: TGTGCCAGCAGTTACCTCCGTACAGGCCCGGGGGAGACTGAAGCTTTCTTT. The chain joins TRBV6-2 or TRBV6-3 to TRBJ1-1; maybe TRBD1 (5 bases). The CDR3 extends over 17 amino acids. V was cut by 2 bases and J by 5 bases, with 21 bases left in between. Germline V gene sequence: CDR1 MNHEY, CDR2 SVGEGT.

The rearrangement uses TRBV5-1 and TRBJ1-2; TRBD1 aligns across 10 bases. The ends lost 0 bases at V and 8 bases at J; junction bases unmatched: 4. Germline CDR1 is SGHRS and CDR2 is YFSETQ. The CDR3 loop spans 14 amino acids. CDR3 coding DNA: TGCGCCAGCAGCTTGGAGGGACAGGGGTACGGCTACACCTTC. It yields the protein CASSLEGQGYGYTF. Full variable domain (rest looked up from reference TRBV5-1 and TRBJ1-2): KAGVTQTPRYLIKTRGQQVTLSCSPISGHRSVSWYQQTPGQGLQFLFEYFSETQRNKGNFPGRFSGRQFSNSRSEMNVSTLELGDSALYLCASSLEGQGYGYTFGSGTRLTVV.

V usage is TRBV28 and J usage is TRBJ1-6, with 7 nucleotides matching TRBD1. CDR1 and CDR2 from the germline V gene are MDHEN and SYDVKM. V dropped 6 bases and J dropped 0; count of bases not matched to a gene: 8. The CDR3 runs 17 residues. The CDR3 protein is CASRDPRGLSYNSPLHF. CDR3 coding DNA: TGTGCCAGCAGGGACCCAAGGGGGCTCTCCTATAATTCACCCCTCCACTTT.

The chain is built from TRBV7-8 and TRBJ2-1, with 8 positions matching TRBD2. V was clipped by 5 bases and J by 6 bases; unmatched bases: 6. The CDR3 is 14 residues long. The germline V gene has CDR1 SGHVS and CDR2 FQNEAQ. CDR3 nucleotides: TGTGCCAGCAGCCTCCTCGGGGGGGCCAATGAGCAGTTCTTC. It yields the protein CASSLLGGANEQFF. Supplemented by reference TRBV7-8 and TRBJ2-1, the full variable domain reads GAGVSQSPRYKVAKRGQDVALRCDPISGHVSLFWYQQALGQGPEFLTYFQNEAQLDKSGLPSDRFFAERPEGSVSTLKIQRTQQEDSAVYLCASSLLGGANEQFFGPGTRLTVL.

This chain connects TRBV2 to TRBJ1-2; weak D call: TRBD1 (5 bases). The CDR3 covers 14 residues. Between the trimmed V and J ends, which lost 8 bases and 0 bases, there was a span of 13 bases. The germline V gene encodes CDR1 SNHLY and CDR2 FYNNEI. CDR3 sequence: CASSYGGSNYGYTF. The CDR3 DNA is TGTGCCAGCTCGTACGGGGGATCTAACTATGGCTACACCTTC.

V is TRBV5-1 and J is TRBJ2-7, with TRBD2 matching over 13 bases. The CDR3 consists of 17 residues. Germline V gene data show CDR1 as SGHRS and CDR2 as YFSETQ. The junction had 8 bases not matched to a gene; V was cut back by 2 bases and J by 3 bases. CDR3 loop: CASSLWTSGSRDYEQYF. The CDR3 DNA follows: TGCGCCAGCAGCTTATGGACTAGCGGGAGCAGGGACTACGAGCAGTACTTC.